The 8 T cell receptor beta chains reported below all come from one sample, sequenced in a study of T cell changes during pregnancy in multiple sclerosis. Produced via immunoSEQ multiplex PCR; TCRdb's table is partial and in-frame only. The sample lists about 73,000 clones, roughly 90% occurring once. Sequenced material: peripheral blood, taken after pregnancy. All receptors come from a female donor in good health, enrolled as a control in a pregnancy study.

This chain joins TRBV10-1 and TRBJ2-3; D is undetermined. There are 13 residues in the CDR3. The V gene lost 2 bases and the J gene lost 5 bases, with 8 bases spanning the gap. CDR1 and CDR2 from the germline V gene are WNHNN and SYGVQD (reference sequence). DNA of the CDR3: TGCGCCAGCAGTGAGGGCTTAAGAGATACGCAGTATTTT. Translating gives CASSEGLRDTQYF.

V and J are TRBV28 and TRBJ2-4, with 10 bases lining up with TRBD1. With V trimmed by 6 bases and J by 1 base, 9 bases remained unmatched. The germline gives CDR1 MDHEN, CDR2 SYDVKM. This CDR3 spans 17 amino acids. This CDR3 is CASSMPPGQGAKNIQYF. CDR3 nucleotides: TGTGCCAGCAGCATGCCTCCGGGACAGGGGGCCAAAAACATTCAGTACTTC.

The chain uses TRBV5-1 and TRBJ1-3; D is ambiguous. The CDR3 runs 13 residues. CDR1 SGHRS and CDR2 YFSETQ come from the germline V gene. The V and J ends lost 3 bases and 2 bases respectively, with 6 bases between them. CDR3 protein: CASSSFTGNTIYF. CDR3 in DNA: TGCGCCAGCAGCTCCTTTACTGGAAACACCATATATTTT. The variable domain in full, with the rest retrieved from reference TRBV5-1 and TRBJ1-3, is KAGVTQTPRYLIKTRGQQVTLSCSPISGHRSVSWYQQTPGQGLQFLFEYFSETQRNKGNFPGRFSGRQFSNSRSEMNVSTLELGDSALYLCASSSFTGNTIYFGEGSWLTVV.

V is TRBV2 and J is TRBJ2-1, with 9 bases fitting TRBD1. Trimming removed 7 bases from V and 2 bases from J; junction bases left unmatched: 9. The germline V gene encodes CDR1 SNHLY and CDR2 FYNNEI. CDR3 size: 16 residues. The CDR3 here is CASKGTGTVPYNEQFF. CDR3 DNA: TGTGCCAGCAAGGGGACAGGGACGGTTCCCTACAATGAGCAGTTCTTC. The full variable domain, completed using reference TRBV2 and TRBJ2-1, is EPEVTQTPSHQVTQMGQEVILRCVPISNHLYFYWYRQILGQKVEFLVSFYNNEISEKSEIFDDQFSVERPDGSNFTLKIRSTKLEDSAMYFCASKGTGTVPYNEQFFGPGTRLTVL.

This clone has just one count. The CDR3 DNA sequence: TGTGCCAGCAGCTTAGGAACGCGGGATTTGAATGAGCAGTTCTTC. Protein product: CASSLGTRDLNEQFF. The chain joins TRBV11-2 to TRBJ2-1, with D possibly matching TRBD2 (6 bases). The CDR3 totals 15 residues. CDR1 and CDR2 from the germline V gene are SGHAT and FQNNGV. V was trimmed by 1 base and J by 7 bases, leaving 14 bases between them. Based on the CDR3 plus reference TRBV11-2 and TRBJ2-1, the full variable domain is EAGVAQSPRYKIIEKRQSVAFWCNPISGHATLYWYQQILGQGPKLLIQFQNNGVVDDSQLPKDRFSAERLKGVDSTLKIQPAKLEDSAVYLCASSLGTRDLNEQFFGPGTRLTVL.

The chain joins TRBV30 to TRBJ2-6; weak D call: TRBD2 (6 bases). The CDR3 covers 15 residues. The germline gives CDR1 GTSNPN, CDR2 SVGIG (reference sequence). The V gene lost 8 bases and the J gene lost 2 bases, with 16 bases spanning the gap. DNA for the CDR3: TGTGCCGGACGACTAGGGGAAGCTGGGGCCAACGTCCTGACTTTC. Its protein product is CAGRLGEAGANVLTF.

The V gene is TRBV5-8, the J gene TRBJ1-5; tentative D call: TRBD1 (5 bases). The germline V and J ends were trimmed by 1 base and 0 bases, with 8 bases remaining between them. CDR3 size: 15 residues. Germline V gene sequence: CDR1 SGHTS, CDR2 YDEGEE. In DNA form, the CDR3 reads TGTGCCAGCAGCTTGAGACAGTCTAGCAATCAGCCCCAGCATTTT. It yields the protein CASSLRQSSNQPQHF.

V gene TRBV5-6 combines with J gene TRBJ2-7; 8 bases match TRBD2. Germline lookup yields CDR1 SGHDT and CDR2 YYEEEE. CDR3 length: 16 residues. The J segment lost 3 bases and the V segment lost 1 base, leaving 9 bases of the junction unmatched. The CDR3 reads CASSLTRTSFFYEQYF. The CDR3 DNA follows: TGTGCCAGCAGCTTGACTAGGACTAGCTTTTTCTACGAGCAGTACTTC.